A selection of T cell receptor beta chains follows, all from one sample in a study of cytomegalovirus exposure and HLA in healthy donors. Sequenced by immunoSEQ multiplex PCR; TCRdb stores in-frame clones only, minus some. The data contain about 170,000 clones, approximately 79% of them singletons. Sequencing used PBMCs. The receptors shown here come from a man aged 35-49 years in good health and CMV-seropositive. Each CDR3 is given with its conserved first and last residue.

J gene: TRBJ1-5; V gene: TRBV10-3; CDR3 protein: CAIKPGQGNQPQHF
J gene: TRBJ1-1; V gene: TRBV7-9; CDR3 protein: CASSHFEAFF
J gene: TRBJ2-5; V gene: TRBV18; CDR3 protein: CASSRGDRLTQETQYF
J gene: TRBJ1-1; V gene: TRBV6-5; CDR3 protein: CASSYSLGSGEAFF
J gene: TRBJ1-1; V gene: TRBV30; CDR3 protein: CAWSVQGEAFF
J gene: TRBJ1-2; V gene: TRBV6-5; CDR3 protein: CASSYSGAANYGYTF
J gene: TRBJ2-2; V gene: TRBV5-1; CDR3 protein: CASSSTAPGTGAGELFF
J gene: TRBJ1-1; V gene: TRBV7-9; CDR3 protein: CASSPRGRGGNTEAFF
J gene: TRBJ1-1; V gene: TRBV6-5; CDR3 protein: CASSATGDGAFF
J gene: TRBJ2-7; V gene: TRBV7-7; CDR3 protein: CASSLQTGYEQYF
J gene: TRBJ2-7; V gene: TRBV5-1; CDR3 protein: CASSPLGGASYEQYF
J gene: TRBJ2-1; V gene: TRBV19; CDR3 protein: CASSTQTASSYNEQFF
J gene: TRBJ1-1; V gene: TRBV9; CDR3 protein: CASSVGETEAFF
J gene: TRBJ2-3; V gene: TRBV5-1; CDR3 protein: CASSLDQMDTQYF
J gene: TRBJ2-1; V gene: TRBV9; CDR3 protein: CASSPTTVSSYNEQFF
J gene: TRBJ2-6; V gene: TRBV6-1; CDR3 protein: CASSGMSSGANVLTF
J gene: TRBJ1-3; V gene: TRBV5-8; CDR3 protein: CASSSPGQGSGNTIYF
J gene: TRBJ1-1; V gene: TRBV6-4; CDR3 protein: CASRGGTNTEAFF
J gene: TRBJ2-3; V gene: TRBV5-1; CDR3 protein: CASSPGGAVDTQYF
J gene: TRBJ2-1; V gene: TRBV2; CDR3 protein: CASGKGGGVHEQFF
J gene: TRBJ1-1; V gene: TRBV30; CDR3 protein: CAWRRGGTEAFF
J gene: TRBJ1-1; V gene: TRBV6-5; CDR3 protein: CASTGTGDTEAFF
J gene: TRBJ1-1; V gene: TRBV6-5; CDR3 protein: CASSPNAGGSEAFF
J gene: TRBJ2-1; V gene: TRBV4-1; CDR3 protein: CASSHHLAGEGGEQFF
J gene: TRBJ1-5; V gene: TRBV27; CDR3 protein: CASSLRTGAGNQPQHF
J gene: TRBJ1-1; V gene: TRBV6-5; CDR3 protein: CASSYQGNTEAFF
J gene: TRBJ1-1; V gene: TRBV27; CDR3 protein: CASSTGNTEAFF
J gene: .; V gene: TRBV6-5; CDR3 protein: CASRAGQGSYEQYF
J gene: TRBJ1-5; V gene: TRBV6-6; CDR3 protein: CASSYSSGPQHF
J gene: TRBJ1-1; V gene: TRBV7-2; CDR3 protein: CASSAGTGRHRSTEAFF
J gene: TRBJ2-7; V gene: TRBV6-5; CDR3 protein: CASSSRSSYEQYF
J gene: TRBJ2-3; V gene: TRBV6-5; CDR3 protein: CASSYSRGSTDTQYF
J gene: TRBJ1-6; V gene: TRBV27; CDR3 protein: CASSFGTGGAPLHF
J gene: TRBJ2-5; V gene: TRBV11-2; CDR3 protein: CASSSGQRSQETQYF
J gene: TRBJ2-5; V gene: TRBV9; CDR3 protein: CASSGLAGAQETQYF
J gene: TRBJ2-2; V gene: TRBV10-3; CDR3 protein: CAISETSRSGELFF
J gene: TRBJ1-4; V gene: TRBV5-1; CDR3 protein: CASRTNEKLFF
J gene: TRBJ1-6; V gene: TRBV18; CDR3 protein: CASSVLPGQENSPLHF
J gene: TRBJ2-5; V gene: TRBV4-3; CDR3 protein: CASSRVGGGGQETQYF
J gene: TRBJ2-3; V gene: TRBV6-5; CDR3 protein: CASSLAGLDTQYF
J gene: TRBJ1-4; V gene: TRBV7-6; CDR3 protein: CASSPGTGRNEKLFF
J gene: TRBJ1-2; V gene: TRBV5-1; CDR3 protein: CASSQEGNYGYTF
J gene: TRBJ1-1; V gene: TRBV19; CDR3 protein: CASSIWQNTEAFF
J gene: TRBJ2-7; V gene: TRBV7-8; CDR3 protein: CASTGLAGGSSYEQYF
J gene: TRBJ1-2; V gene: TRBV5-6; CDR3 protein: CASSKDRDYGYTF
J gene: TRBJ1-2; V gene: TRBV6-5; CDR3 protein: CASRNSGPRPCGYTF
J gene: TRBJ1-5; V gene: TRBV2; CDR3 protein: CASSPGVNQPQHF
J gene: TRBJ1-1; V gene: TRBV6-5; CDR3 protein: CASSTPGNTEAFF
J gene: TRBJ1-2; V gene: TRBV7-2; CDR3 protein: CAMSRAPNYGYTF
J gene: TRBJ1-2; V gene: TRBV5-5; CDR3 protein: CASSVGAGAAYGYTF
J gene: TRBJ2-7; V gene: TRBV7-9; CDR3 protein: CSSSLFPRSHLNYEQYF
J gene: TRBJ1-6; V gene: TRBV6-1; CDR3 protein: CASSDRQGVMSPLHF
J gene: TRBJ1-2; V gene: TRBV30; CDR3 protein: CAWSGASGYTF
J gene: TRBJ2-2; V gene: TRBV15; CDR3 protein: CATSPRQGDGTGELFF
J gene: .; V gene: TRBV7-8; CDR3 protein: CASSQRPKRGYEQYF
J gene: TRBJ2-3; V gene: TRBV30; CDR3 protein: CAWSVRVGAQYF
J gene: TRBJ2-2; V gene: TRBV7-9; CDR3 protein: CASSPDRGRSTGELFF
J gene: TRBJ2-3; V gene: TRBV6-4; CDR3 protein: CASSDSSVSTDTQYF
J gene: TRBJ1-2; V gene: TRBV19; CDR3 protein: CASSQGVYGYTF
J gene: TRBJ1-5; V gene: TRBV7-2; CDR3 protein: CASSSDPGENQPQHF